A single sample is the source of the 27 T cell receptor beta chains below, sequenced in a study of T cell repertoires in cytomegalovirus infection. TCRdb reprocessed the reads via MiXCR and lists one record per CDR3 protein. The table records 750,000 to 900,000 distinct CDR3 sequences, under 35% of them present only once. These receptors lack a known antigen. The sequences come from cultured CD8+ T cells from PBMCs, collected from culture after CMV antigen stimulation. Receptors were obtained from a human donor in good health (CMV status not recorded). Some clones in this sample may be carry-over from other donors' samples.

In this sample, this clonotype turned up a few times. This chain connects TRBV6-2 or TRBV6-3 to TRBJ2-7; D gene uncertain. The CDR3 totals 14 residues. From germline, CDR1 is MNHEY and CDR2 SVGEGT. Deletions cut 2 bases from V and 5 bases from J, with 13 bases between. DNA for the CDR3: TGTGCCAGCAGTTACACCTCAGGTGTAGACGAGCAGTACGTC. This sequence encodes CASSYTSGVDEQYV.

This clonotype was seen at least ten times. The chain has TRBV7-9 and TRBJ1-2; 7 bases are shared with TRBD1. CDR1 is SEHNR and CDR2 is FQNEAQ in the germline V gene (reference sequence). V lost 6 bases and J lost 0; bases outside the gene matches: 10. There are 16 residues in the CDR3. CDR3 loop: CASRNSGTVPNYGYTF. The CDR3 nucleotides read TGTGCCAGCAGGAATTCTGGGACAGTCCCTAACTATGGCTACACCTTC.

The chain joins TRBV19 to TRBJ1-1; a weak D match, TRBD1 (5 bases). The germline V and J ends were trimmed by 3 bases and 3 bases, with 14 bases remaining between them. The CDR3 is 15 residues long. Germline lookup yields CDR1 LNHDA and CDR2 SQIVND (reference sequence). The CDR3 bases are TGTGCCAGTAGTATTCGTCGACAGCTCTACACTGAAGCTTTCTTT. Its protein is CASSIRRQLYTEAFF.

This clonotype was counted between two and nine times. The chain links TRBV6-8 to TRBJ2-7; 7 nucleotides line up with TRBD2. J gave up 4 bases and V 4 bases, and 7 bases lay outside the gene matches. The CDR3 has 14 residues. From germline, CDR1 is MNHGY and CDR2 SAAAGT. The CDR3 here is CASSSPGGRYEQYF. The CDR3 DNA reads as TGTGCCAGCAGTTCCCCGGGAGGCAGATACGAGCAGTACTTC.

This clonotype appeared many times. The chain links TRBV5-6 to TRBJ1-5; maybe TRBD1 (5 bases). CDR3 size: 13 residues. The ends were cut back, 4 bases at V and 8 bases at J, with 13 bases in the middle. The V gene's germline CDR1 is SGHDT and CDR2 YYEEEE. DNA of the CDR3: TGTGCCAGCAGCGTCGGGGCAGCGGAGCCCCAGCATTTT. This sequence encodes CASSVGAAEPQHF.

The chain couples TRBV5-6 to TRBJ2-1, with D possibly being TRBD1 (6 bases). The CDR3 is 15 residues long. Trimming shortened V by 1 base and J by 0 bases, and 8 bases separated the two germline ends. Germline V gene lookup returns CDR1 SGHDT and CDR2 YYEEEE. The CDR3 spells CASSLPDSSYNEQFF. The CDR3 coding sequence is TGTGCCAGCAGCTTGCCGGACAGCTCCTACAATGAGCAGTTCTTC.

This clonotype was detected only a few times. The chain has TRBV7-9 and TRBJ1-4, with 10 bases fitting TRBD1. The CDR3 has 16 residues. The germline V gene encodes CDR1 SEHNR and CDR2 FQNEAQ (reference sequence). With V trimmed by 5 bases and J by 14 bases, 17 bases remained unmatched. Written as DNA, the CDR3 is TGTGCCAGCAGCCAATCCTCCCGGACAGGGGGTTATTGGCTGTTTTTT. This sequence encodes CASSQSSRTGGYWLFF. Variable domain in full (rest from reference TRBV7-9 and TRBJ1-4): DTGVSQNPRHKITKRGQNVTFRCDPISEHNRLYWYRQTLGQGPEFLTYFQNEAQLEKSRLLSDRFSAERPKGSFSTLEIQRTEQGDSAMYLCASSQSSRTGGYWLFFGSGTQLSVL.

This clonotype was counted a few times. V gene TRBV11-3 combines with J gene TRBJ2-7; 11 nucleotides match TRBD1. The germline V gene has CDR1 SGHNT and CDR2 YENEEA. This CDR3 has 15 amino acids. After removal of 5 bases from V and 5 bases from J, the junction contained 8 bases not matched to a gene. Written as DNA, the CDR3 is TGTGCCAGCAGCCGCCGGGACAGGGGGGACAACGAGCAGTACTTC. As protein: CASSRRDRGDNEQYF.

In its sample, this clonotype was seen a few times. V and J are TRBV27 and TRBJ1-2, with a weak D call TRBD1 (6 bases). CDR1 is MNHEY, CDR2 SMNVEV, per germline (reference sequence). Trimming removed 2 bases from V and 5 bases from J, with 12 bases in between. CDR3 length: 14 residues. The CDR3 bases are TGTGCCAGCAGTTTAGGGGGCTTTGCTTATGGCTACACCTTC. This translates into CASSLGGFAYGYTF.

This clonotype occurred a few times. The genes are TRBV28 and TRBJ2-5; 10 nucleotides line up with TRBD2. With 6 bases clipped from V and 0 bases from J, the junction kept 4 bases outside the gene matches. This CDR3 has 15 residues. Germline CDR1 and CDR2: MDHEN and SYDVKM. The CDR3 loop reads CASRSAGGYQETQYF. CDR3 DNA sequence: TGTGCCAGCAGGTCAGCGGGGGGGTACCAAGAGACCCAGTACTTC. The variable domain in full, with the rest retrieved from reference TRBV28 and TRBJ2-5, is DVKVTQSSRYLVKRTGEKVFLECVQDMDHENMFWYRQDPGLGLRLIYFSYDVKMKEKGDIPEGYSVSREKKERFSLILESASTNQTSMYLCASRSAGGYQETQYFGPGTRLLVL.

This chain connects TRBV6-1 to TRBJ1-1; D is unresolved. Germline-derived CDR1 and CDR2 are MNHNS and SASEGT. V was trimmed by 7 bases and J by 2 bases, leaving 8 bases between them. This CDR3 is 12 amino acids long. The CDR3 DNA reads as TGTGCCAGCAACCGGGGAAACACTGAAGCTTTCTTT. Its protein is CASNRGNTEAFF.

The J gene is TRBJ1-1, the V gene TRBV20-1, with 7 bases identical to TRBD1. V trimming: 0 bases; J trimming: 7 bases; junction bases outside the gene matches: 5. The CDR3 length is 13 residues. Germline V CDR1 and CDR2: DFQATT, SNEGSKA (reference sequence). CDR3 nucleotides: TGCAGTGCTAGAGATAAGGGGGCCTTTGAAGCTTTCTTT. Protein sequence: CSARDKGAFEAFF.

V gene TRBV7-6 combines with J gene TRBJ1-4, with D perhaps TRBD1 (6 bases). The CDR3 runs 19 residues. Trimming removed 7 bases from V and 0 bases from J, with 24 bases in between. Germline lookup yields CDR1 SGHVS and CDR2 FNYEAQ. CDR3 DNA: TGTGCCAGCACCATTTCTTCGGGGGGCTGGGGAACAACTAATGAAAAACTGTTTTTT. Protein sequence: CASTISSGGWGTTNEKLFF.

The chain couples TRBV7-9 to TRBJ2-1; TRBD1 is a possible D gene (6 bases). The CDR3 length is 16 residues. V was clipped by 1 base and J by 6 bases, with 16 bases between them. Germline-derived CDR1 and CDR2 are SEHNR and FQNEAQ (reference sequence). Here the CDR3 reads CASSLGVTGYGNEQFF. CDR3 coding DNA: TGTGCCAGCAGCTTAGGAGTAACAGGGTATGGCAATGAGCAGTTCTTC.

V gene TRBV4-1 combines with J gene TRBJ2-1; D might be TRBD1 or TRBD2, each matching 6 bases. The CDR3 extends over 13 amino acids. Germline V gene sequence: CDR1 MGHRA, CDR2 YSYEKL. V dropped 5 bases and J dropped 9 bases, with 14 bases sitting between them. The CDR3 loop reads CASSARGAREQFF. The CDR3 bases are TGCGCCAGCAGCGCAAGGGGGGCCCGTGAGCAGTTCTTC.

The chain links TRBV6-5 to TRBJ2-3, with 12 bases fitting TRBD2. CDR3 length equals 18 residues. Germline V gives CDR1 MNHEY, CDR2 SVGAGI. V lost 4 bases, J lost 2 bases, and 10 bases stayed unmatched. The CDR3: CASSSPTSGGFYTDTQYF. The CDR3 coding sequence is TGTGCCAGCAGTTCCCCGACTAGCGGGGGTTTCTACACAGATACGCAGTATTTT.

The V call is TRBV20-1, the J call TRBJ1-1; no reliable D call. The germline V gene encodes CDR1 DFQATT and CDR2 SNEGSKA (reference sequence). V shed 5 bases and J shed 0 bases, with 1 base lying between them. This CDR3 spans 10 amino acids. CDR3 sequence reads: CSAVNTEAFF. The CDR3, as DNA: TGCAGTGCTGTGAACACTGAAGCTTTCTTT.

This clonotype was counted a few times. The chain couples TRBV7-9 to TRBJ1-2; 7 bases match TRBD1. Germline CDR1 and CDR2: SEHNR and FQNEAQ (reference sequence). This CDR3 is built from 14 residues. Trimming took 9 bases from V and 7 from J; bases not matched to a gene: 14. CDR3 bases: TGTGCCAGTGTGATGCCGGGGACAGCCCCTGGCTACACCTTC. Translation gives CASVMPGTAPGYTF.

Notes on this clonotype: With a much larger clone just one base away, this may be a read error. The genes are TRBV7-6 and TRBJ1-1, with a possible D match to TRBD1 (5 bases). Trimming cost V 3 bases and J 3 bases, with 11 bases left between them. From germline, CDR1 is SGHVS and CDR2 FNYEAQ. The CDR3 covers 14 residues. The CDR3 is CASSLVTGDTEAFF. CDR3 DNA sequence: TGTGCCAGCAGCTTGGTTACAGGTGACACTGAAGCTTTCTTT.

Comment on this clonotype: This may be a read error: a much more frequent sequence differs by one nucleotide. The genes are TRBV7-6 and TRBJ2-1, with D tentatively TRBD1 or TRBD2 (5 bases each). V lost 2 bases and J 5 bases, leaving 10 bases between the germline ends. Germline V gene sequence: CDR1 SGHVS, CDR2 FNYEAQ. The CDR3 spans 14 residues. The CDR3 bases are TGTGCCAGCAGCTTAAGGGGACCCCACAATGAGCAGTTCTTC. Protein: CASSLRGPHNEQFF.

V is TRBV6-1 and J is TRBJ1-1; D uncertain. The CDR3 runs 15 residues. V dropped 7 bases and J dropped 1 base, with 16 bases sitting between them. Germline CDR1 is MNHNS and CDR2 is SASEGT. DNA for the CDR3: TGTGCCAGCAACCCCCACCCGATAGGGAACACTGAAGCTTTCTTT. Translated: CASNPHPIGNTEAFF.

V is TRBV4-1 and J is TRBJ2-3; 16 bases are shared with TRBD2. From germline, CDR1 is MGHRA and CDR2 YSYEKL. The CDR3 runs to 19 residues. Trimming at V came to 2 bases and at J to 1 base, leaving 6 bases not matched to a gene. CDR3 bases: TGCGCCAGCAGCCAATCGGGACTAGCGGGGGGGCATGGCACAGATACGCAGTATTTT. Translation gives CASSQSGLAGGHGTDTQYF.

In this sample, this clonotype turned up a few times. The chain has TRBV7-9 and TRBJ1-1, with 11 bases that match TRBD1. The CDR3 has 15 amino acids. CDR1 SEHNR and CDR2 FQNEAQ come from the germline V gene (reference sequence). V lost 5 bases and J lost 5; bases outside the gene matches: 7. CDR3 loop: CASSPQDRGRTEAFF. DNA of the CDR3: TGTGCCAGCAGCCCTCAGGACAGGGGGCGAACTGAAGCTTTCTTT.

The table lists this clonotype with many counts. The chain employs TRBV7-6 and TRBJ2-7; no firm D call. The germline CDR1 and CDR2 sequences are SGHVS and FNYEAQ. V gave up 5 bases and J gave up 2 bases, with 16 bases separating them. The CDR3 covers 15 residues. The CDR3 loop reads CASSPRAHPTYEQYF. The CDR3, as DNA: TGTGCCAGCAGCCCACGTGCCCACCCCACCTACGAGCAGTACTTC.

The sample holds a few counts of this clonotype. The chain links TRBV12-3 or TRBV12-4 to TRBJ2-1, with unresolved D. V dropped 3 bases and J dropped 5 bases, with 14 bases sitting between them. The CDR3 has 15 residues. CDR3 DNA sequence: TGTGCCAGCAGTTTGGGAAGTCTTGGGAACAATGAGCAGTTCTTC. Its translation is CASSLGSLGNNEQFF.

The J gene is TRBJ2-7, the V gene TRBV27; 7 positions agree with TRBD1. This CDR3 has 17 amino acids. V lost 4 bases and J lost 0; bases outside the gene matches: 12. From germline, CDR1 is MNHEY and CDR2 SMNVEV (reference sequence). The CDR3 region has the DNA TGTGCCAGCAGTTCCATTCCGGGACAGTGGACCTCCTACGAGCAGTACTTC. Its translation is CASSSIPGQWTSYEQYF.

The chain joins TRBV27 to TRBJ2-5; 7 nucleotides agree with TRBD1. J was trimmed by 7 bases and V by 4 bases; bases with no gene match: 6. This CDR3 has 13 amino acids. CDR1 MNHEY and CDR2 SMNVEV come from the germline V gene (reference sequence). CDR3 amino acids: CASSSTGIATQYF. As DNA, the CDR3 is TGTGCCAGCAGTTCGACAGGGATTGCGACCCAGTACTTC.